These T cell receptor beta chains were read from a single sample in a study of blood T cell repertoires in COVID-19. Profiling relied on immunoSEQ multiplex PCR, and the TCRdb table lists in-frame clones only, not all of them. The sample yields about 260,000 clones, roughly 86% seen once. Sequencing was carried out using peripheral blood. The receptor set was obtained from a man aged 35 to 55 who had recovered from COVID-19. CDR3s include the opening cysteine and the closing phenylalanine or tryptophan. The D gene is left open where the match is weak. Not every row has a clone size; where given, it reads once, few, many or a size class.

V,D,size,J,DNA,CDR3
TRBV7-2,TRBD2,-,TRBJ2-7,TGTGCCAGCAGCTTGATGACTAGCGGGGCACTTTCCTACGAGCAGTACTTC,CASSLMTSGALSYEQYF
TRBV19,TRBD1,-,TRBJ1-5,TGTGCCAGTAGTATTCATCAAACAGGGGGCTCTAACCTGAATCAGCCCCAGCATTTT,CASSIHQTGGSNLNQPQHF
TRBV15,-,-,TRBJ1-4,TGTGCCACCAGCCAGTGGGGCAGCCATGAAAAACTGTTTTTT,CATSQWGSHEKLFF
TRBV7-2,TRBD2,-,TRBJ2-3,TGTGCCAGCAGCATCGGACTAGCGGGGGGAACAGATACGCAGTATTTT,CASSIGLAGGTDTQYF
TRBV5-5,TRBD1,-,TRBJ2-2,TGTGCCAGCAGCTTGGCCAAGTCAGGGGGCTTTGACGGGGAGCTGTTTTTT,CASSLAKSGGFDGELFF
TRBV6-5,-,-,TRBJ2-3,TGTGCCAGCAGTTACAGGCTAGTCACAGATACGCAGTATTTT,CASSYRLVTDTQYF
TRBV12-3/TRBV12-4,TRBD1,-,TRBJ1-2,TGTGCCAGCAGTCCCACAGGGGTAACAGGCTACACCTTC,CASSPTGVTGYTF
TRBV7-2,TRBD1,-,TRBJ1-1,TGTGCCAGCAGCGCGGGACAGGGGAACACTGAAGCTTTCTTT,CASSAGQGNTEAFF
TRBV15,-,-,TRBJ2-2,TGTGCCACCAGCAGAGCCGTGGGGGAGCTGTTTTTT,CATSRAVGELFF
TRBV2,TRBD2,-,TRBJ2-1,TGTGCCAGCAACTTCGGGACTAGCGGGGCCCATGAGCAGTTCTTC,CASNFGTSGAHEQFF
TRBV5-6,TRBD2,once,TRBJ2-2,TGTGCCAGCAGGTGGGGGAGGGCCGCGAGGACCGGGGAGCTGTTTTTT,CASRWGRAARTGELFF
TRBV2,-,-,TRBJ1-6,TGTGCCAGCACTACAGCACAGGGTTCCATTAATTCACCCCTCCACTTT,CASTTAQGSINSPLHF
TRBV7-9,-,few,TRBJ2-7,TGTGCCAGCAGCCTAAACACGGGTCGGGAGCAGTACTTC,CASSLNTGREQYF
TRBV6-2/TRBV6-3,-,-,TRBJ2-1,TGTGCCAGCAGTCAGACAGTCTACAATGAGCAGTTCTTC,CASSQTVYNEQFF
TRBV15,TRBD1,once,TRBJ2-2,TGTGCCACCAGCAGACGATACAGGGGGGCAGGGGAAGCCGGGGAGCTGTTTTTT,CATSRRYRGAGEAGELFF
TRBV27,-,-,TRBJ2-1,TGTGCCAGCAGGTCAGGAAGTTACAATGAGCAGTTCTTC,CASRSGSYNEQFF
TRBV4-3,TRBD1,once,TRBJ2-1,TGCGCCAGCAGCCACGGCCGACAGGGGGCACCAGGTGTGGTCTTC,CASSHGRQGAPGVVF
TRBV14,-,-,TRBJ2-3,TGTGCCAGCAGCCAAACACAGAGATACACAGATACGCAGTATTTT,CASSQTQRYTDTQYF
TRBV5-1,TRBD1,-,TRBJ1-1,TGCGCCAGCAGCTTGACAGGGGCTCATGAAGCTTTCTTT,CASSLTGAHEAFF
TRBV7-2,-,-,TRBJ1-1,TGTGCCAGCAGCCAGCTGCCGACAGGTTTATTCGGTGAAGCTTTCTTT,CASSQLPTGLFGEAFF
TRBV27,-,once,TRBJ2-7,TGTGCCAGCAGTCGGAAGGGGGGGCTCTACGAGCAGTACTTC,CASSRKGGLYEQYF
TRBV6-2/TRBV6-3,-,-,TRBJ2-7,TGTGCCAGCAGTGGAGTCGCCGAGCAGTACTTC,CASSGVAEQYF
TRBV7-2,-,-,TRBJ2-7,TGTGCCAGCAGCTTTGAGAGTGGGAGCGAGCAGTACTTC,CASSFESGSEQYF
TRBV10-3,-,-,TRBJ2-7,TGTGCCATCATTCTCAGGACAGCCCGTGAGCAGTACTTC,CAIILRTAREQYF
TRBV9,TRBD2,-,TRBJ2-7,TGTGCCAGCAGCGGCGGCCCCGGGACTACCTTCTACGAGCAGTACTTC,CASSGGPGTTFYEQYF
TRBV6-2/TRBV6-3,-,-,TRBJ2-7,TGTGCCAGCAGCCAGGGGGGGGCCTACGAGCAGTACTTC,CASSQGGAYEQYF
TRBV6-5,TRBD1,few,TRBJ1-1,TGTGCCAGCAGTTACACTAGACAGGGGGGCACTGAAGCTTTCTTT,CASSYTRQGGTEAFF
TRBV19,-,-,TRBJ2-7,TGTGCCAGTAGTCCTCGGGGAGAGGACTGGTACGAGCAGTACTTC,CASSPRGEDWYEQYF
TRBV6-2/TRBV6-3,-,-,TRBJ1-1,TGTGCCAGCAGCCCGCGGGCCCCCGTGAACACTGAAGCTTTCTTT,CASSPRAPVNTEAFF
TRBV7-9,TRBD1,-,TRBJ2-7,TGTGCCAGCAGCTTAGGGACAGGGGTTTATTACGAGCAGTACTTC,CASSLGTGVYYEQYF
TRBV15,-,-,TRBJ1-2,TGTGCCACCAGCAGAGGCGAGTATGGCTACACCTTC,CATSRGEYGYTF
TRBV5-1,-,-,TRBJ2-7,TGCGCCAGCAGCTTGCAGGGCGTAGGGTACGAGCAGTACTTC,CASSLQGVGYEQYF
TRBV11-3,TRBD2,few,TRBJ2-7,TGTGCCAGCAGCCCCCCGGGAGGTTACGAGCAGTACTTC,CASSPPGGYEQYF
TRBV6-5,TRBD1,-,TRBJ1-1,TGTGCCAGCAGTTACTCGCCGGGACAGAATGAAGCTTTCTTT,CASSYSPGQNEAFF
TRBV27,TRBD2,-,TRBJ2-7,TGTGCCGGTAATAGGGGGCGGGGGGGCAGTTCCTACGAGCAGTACTTC,CAGNRGRGGSSYEQYF
TRBV7-9,-,-,TRBJ2-7,TGTGCCAGCAGCTCCGCGGCCAACTACGAGCAGTACTTC,CASSSAANYEQYF
TRBV5-4,TRBD2,many,TRBJ2-1,TGTGCCAGCAGCTTGTCGGGTCGGGGGGGCCGGAATGAGCAGTTCTTC,CASSLSGRGGRNEQFF
TRBV9,TRBD2,few,TRBJ2-1,TGTGCCAGCAGCGTAGGTAGCGGGGGGTACAATGAGCAGTTCTTC,CASSVGSGGYNEQFF
TRBV7-9,-,-,TRBJ1-1,TGTGCCAGCACGACAAAGAACACTGAAGCTTTCTTT,CASTTKNTEAFF
TRBV9,-,-,TRBJ1-2,TGTGCCAGCGACAAGAAGGGAGGTGGCTACACCTTC,CASDKKGGGYTF
TRBV12-3/TRBV12-4,-,-,TRBJ1-6,TGTGCCAGCAGTTTAGCGAGGGTTACCCTCCACTTT,CASSLARVTLHF
TRBV2,TRBD1,-,TRBJ1-1,TGTGCCAGCAGTGAACAGGGGGCAGAAGGGACTGAAGCTTTCTTT,CASSEQGAEGTEAFF
TRBV10-3,TRBD2,-,TRBJ2-1,TGTGCCATCAGTGAGTCGGGACTAGCGGGAGCAGATGAGCAGTTCTTC,CAISESGLAGADEQFF
TRBV30,TRBD2,-,TRBJ2-2,TGTGCCTGGAGGGAGCCGGGACTAGCGGGACTCACCGGGGAGCTGTTTTTT,CAWREPGLAGLTGELFF
TRBV19,-,-,TRBJ1-5,TGTGCCAGTAGTGTTGACCAGGGCCTGGGCAATCAGCCCCAGCATTTT,CASSVDQGLGNQPQHF
TRBV21-1,-,-,TRBJ1-6,TGTGCCAGCAGCCAAACAGGGAGTTCACCCCTCCACTTT,CASSQTGSSPLHF
TRBV21-1,-,-,TRBJ2-7,TGTGCCAGCACCCAATCTCGGGGAGCGTCCTTAAGCTACGAGCAGTACTTC,CASTQSRGASLSYEQYF
TRBV7-2,-,once,TRBJ2-3,TGTGCCAGCAGCTCACGCGGGGGCACAGATACGCAGTATTTT,CASSSRGGTDTQYF
TRBV5-6,TRBD2,-,TRBJ2-3,TGTGCCAGCAGCCCTAGCGGGGTTACGCAGTATTTT,CASSPSGVTQYF
TRBV4-3,-,few,TRBJ2-2,TGCGCCAGCAGCCAAATTACAGGGTTTATGGCCGGGGAGCTGTTTTTT,CASSQITGFMAGELFF
TRBV21-1,-,-,TRBJ2-7,TGTGCCAGCAGCAAAACCACCCGGGACAGGGGTTTCGAGCAGTACTTC,CASSKTTRDRGFEQYF